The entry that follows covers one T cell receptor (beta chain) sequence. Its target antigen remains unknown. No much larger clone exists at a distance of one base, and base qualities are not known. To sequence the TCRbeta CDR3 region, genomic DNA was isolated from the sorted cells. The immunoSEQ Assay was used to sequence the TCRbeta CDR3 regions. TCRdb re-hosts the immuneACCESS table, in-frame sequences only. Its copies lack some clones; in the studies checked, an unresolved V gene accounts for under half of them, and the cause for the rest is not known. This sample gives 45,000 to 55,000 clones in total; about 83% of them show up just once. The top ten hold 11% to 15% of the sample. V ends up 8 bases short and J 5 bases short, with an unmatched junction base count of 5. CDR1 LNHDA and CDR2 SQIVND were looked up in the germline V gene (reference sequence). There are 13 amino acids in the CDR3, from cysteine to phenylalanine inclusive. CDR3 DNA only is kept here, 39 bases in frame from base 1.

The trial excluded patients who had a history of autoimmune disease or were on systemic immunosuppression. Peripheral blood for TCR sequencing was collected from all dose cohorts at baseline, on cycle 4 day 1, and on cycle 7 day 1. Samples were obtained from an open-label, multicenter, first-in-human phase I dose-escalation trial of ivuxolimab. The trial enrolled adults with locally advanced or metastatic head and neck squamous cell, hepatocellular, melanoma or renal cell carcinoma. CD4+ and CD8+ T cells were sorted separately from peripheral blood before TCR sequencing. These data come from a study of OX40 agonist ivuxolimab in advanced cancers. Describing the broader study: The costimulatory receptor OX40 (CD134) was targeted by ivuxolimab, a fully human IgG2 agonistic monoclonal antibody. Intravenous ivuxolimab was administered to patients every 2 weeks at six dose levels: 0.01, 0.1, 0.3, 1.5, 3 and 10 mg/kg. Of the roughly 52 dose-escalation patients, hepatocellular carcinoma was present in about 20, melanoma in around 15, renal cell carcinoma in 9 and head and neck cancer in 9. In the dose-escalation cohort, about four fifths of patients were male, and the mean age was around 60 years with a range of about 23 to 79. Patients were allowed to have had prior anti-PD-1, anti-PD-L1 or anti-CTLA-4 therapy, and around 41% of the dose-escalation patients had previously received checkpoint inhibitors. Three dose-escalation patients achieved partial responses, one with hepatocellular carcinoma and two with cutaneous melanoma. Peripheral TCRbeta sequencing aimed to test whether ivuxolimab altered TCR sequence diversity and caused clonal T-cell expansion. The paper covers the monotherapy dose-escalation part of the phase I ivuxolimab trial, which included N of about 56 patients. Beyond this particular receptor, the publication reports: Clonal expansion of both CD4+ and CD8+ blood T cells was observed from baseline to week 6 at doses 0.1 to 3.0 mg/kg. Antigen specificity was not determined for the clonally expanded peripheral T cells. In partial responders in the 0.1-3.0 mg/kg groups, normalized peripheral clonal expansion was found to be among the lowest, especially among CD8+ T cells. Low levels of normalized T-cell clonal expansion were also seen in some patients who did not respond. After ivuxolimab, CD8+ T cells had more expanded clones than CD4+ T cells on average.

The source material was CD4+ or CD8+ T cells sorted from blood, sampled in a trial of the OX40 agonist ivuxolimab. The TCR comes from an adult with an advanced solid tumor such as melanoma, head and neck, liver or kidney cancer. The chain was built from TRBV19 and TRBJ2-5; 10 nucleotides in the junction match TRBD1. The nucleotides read TGTGCCAGTTCCGACAGGGGGCGGGAGACCCAGTACTTC. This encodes CASSDRGRETQYF.